This TCR beta chain derives from a study of cytomegalovirus exposure and HLA in healthy donors. From germline, CDR1 is MNHEY and CDR2 SMNVEV (reference sequence). V lost 6 bases to trimming and J lost 3 bases; unmatched junction nucleotides: 5. This CDR3 has 13 amino acids. The PCR employed 60 Vbeta primers together with 13 Jbeta primers. Here immunoSEQ multiplex PCR was the method, and the copy in TCRdb shows in-frame clones only, minus some. The sample lists nearly 300,000 clones, around 86% seen once, with about 4% in the top ten. This TCR was sampled from a man aged 40-49 years in good health and CMV-seropositive. The rearrangement joins TRBV27 to TRBJ2-7; the match to TRBD1 covers 7 bases. Input material: PBMCs. The CDR3 sequence: CASRQGVYYEQYF. DNA for the CDR3: TGTGCCAGCAGGCAGGGGGTTTACTACGAGCAGTACTTC.